Listed below are T cell receptor beta chains from one sample, sequenced in a study of human T cells and chemical hapten exposure. TCRdb reanalysed the 5' RACE reads using MiXCR and keeps one entry per CDR3 protein. The sample includes 65,000 to 95,000 distinct CDR3 sequences, roughly 7.7% of them seen just once. These receptors were obtained from a male donor in good health. Each CDR3 is given with its conserved first and last residue. D genes are given only for firm matches. The size entry is marked missing in some rows and otherwise reads once, few, many or a size class.

CDR3nt: TGTGCCAGCAGCTTAGTTGGGTACACAGATACGCAGTATTTT; CDR3aa: CASSLVGYTDTQYF; abundance: many; d_gene: -; v_gene: TRBV7-2; j_gene: TRBJ2-3
CDR3nt: TGTGCCAGCAGCTCAGGGAATAGCTCCTACAATGAGCAGTTCTTC; CDR3aa: CASSSGNSSYNEQFF; abundance: -; d_gene: -; v_gene: TRBV27; j_gene: TRBJ2-1
CDR3nt: TGCAGCGGCCACAGGGAAACCTACAATGAGCAGTTCTTC; CDR3aa: CSGHRETYNEQFF; abundance: -; d_gene: -; v_gene: TRBV29-1; j_gene: TRBJ2-1
CDR3nt: TGTGCCAGCAGCTTAGACTCGGCCGTAGAAAAACTGTTTTTT; CDR3aa: CASSLDSAVEKLFF; abundance: -; d_gene: -; v_gene: TRBV7-2; j_gene: TRBJ1-4
CDR3nt: TGTGCCATCAGCGCCCGAGAGGATCAAGAGACCCAGTACTTC; CDR3aa: CAISAREDQETQYF; abundance: -; d_gene: -; v_gene: TRBV10-3; j_gene: TRBJ2-5
CDR3nt: TGCGCCAGCAGCTTGCACCAGGATGAAAAACTGTTTTTT; CDR3aa: CASSLHQDEKLFF; abundance: -; d_gene: -; v_gene: TRBV5-1; j_gene: TRBJ1-4
CDR3nt: TGTGCCAGCAGCTTGGGGAGTACAGGGTTTGAAGCTTTCTTT; CDR3aa: CASSLGSTGFEAFF; abundance: -; d_gene: -; v_gene: TRBV5-4; j_gene: TRBJ1-1
CDR3nt: TGTGCCAGGCCGGGACTAGCGGGAGCAGATGAGCAGTTCTTC; CDR3aa: CARPGLAGADEQFF; abundance: -; d_gene: TRBD2; v_gene: TRBV2; j_gene: TRBJ2-1
CDR3nt: TGCAGTGCTAGCGAACCCAGGGGAGGAGGCTATGGCTACACCTTC; CDR3aa: CSASEPRGGGYGYTF; abundance: many; d_gene: -; v_gene: TRBV20-1; j_gene: TRBJ1-2
CDR3nt: TGCGCCAGCAGCCAAGAAGTCGCAAACATTCAGTACTTC; CDR3aa: CASSQEVANIQYF; abundance: -; d_gene: -; v_gene: TRBV4-1; j_gene: TRBJ2-4
CDR3nt: TGTGCCTGGAGTGGCCGGAGGAGCGGGAGCGGTGAGCAGTTCTTC; CDR3aa: CAWSGRRSGSGEQFF; abundance: -; d_gene: TRBD2; v_gene: TRBV30; j_gene: TRBJ2-1
CDR3nt: TGTGCCAGCAGCTTAGAGGGTCAGATGAACACTGAAGCTTTCTTT; CDR3aa: CASSLEGQMNTEAFF; abundance: many; d_gene: -; v_gene: TRBV7-8; j_gene: TRBJ1-1
CDR3nt: TGCGCCAGCAGTCAGTGGGGGTACTTAGCCAAAAACATTCAGTACTTC; CDR3aa: CASSQWGYLAKNIQYF; abundance: many; d_gene: -; v_gene: TRBV4-1; j_gene: TRBJ2-4
CDR3nt: TGTGCCAGCAGTTACGTCGCAACGGGGTATAATTCACCCCTCCACTTT; CDR3aa: CASSYVATGYNSPLHF; abundance: few; d_gene: -; v_gene: TRBV6-5; j_gene: TRBJ1-6
CDR3nt: TGTGCCAGCAGTTACTCACCGGGGAGCACAGATACGCAGTATTTT; CDR3aa: CASSYSPGSTDTQYF; abundance: -; d_gene: -; v_gene: TRBV6-6; j_gene: TRBJ2-3
CDR3nt: TGTGCCAGCAGCCAGGGACAGATTAGCAATCAGCCCCAGCATTTT; CDR3aa: CASSQGQISNQPQHF; abundance: few; d_gene: TRBD1; v_gene: TRBV7-6; j_gene: TRBJ1-5
CDR3nt: TGTGCCAGCAGCGTAGGGGGGGCCATGACTGAAGCTTTCTTT; CDR3aa: CASSVGGAMTEAFF; abundance: many; d_gene: -; v_gene: TRBV9; j_gene: TRBJ1-1
CDR3nt: TGTGCCAGCAGTTTAAGGGACAGGGCCCAAGAGACCCAGTACTTC; CDR3aa: CASSLRDRAQETQYF; abundance: few; d_gene: TRBD1; v_gene: TRBV27; j_gene: TRBJ2-5
CDR3nt: TGTGCTAGTGGTTTGGAGGTTTCAAGCTCTGGAAACACCATATATTTT; CDR3aa: CASGLEVSSSGNTIYF; abundance: many; d_gene: -; v_gene: TRBV12-5; j_gene: TRBJ1-3
CDR3nt: TGTGCCAGCAGCTCCAGGGACAGTGAAGCTTTCTTT; CDR3aa: CASSSRDSEAFF; abundance: few; d_gene: TRBD1; v_gene: TRBV7-9; j_gene: TRBJ1-1
CDR3nt: TGTGCCAGCAGCTCTTACAGGGACACCGGGGAGCTGTTTTTT; CDR3aa: CASSSYRDTGELFF; abundance: many; d_gene: -; v_gene: TRBV7-2; j_gene: TRBJ2-2
CDR3nt: TGTGCCAGCAGCTCTTGGGGGCTAGCGGGAGGGGTCCTGCGGACAGATACGCAGTATTTT; CDR3aa: CASSSWGLAGGVLRTDTQYF; abundance: many; d_gene: TRBD2; v_gene: TRBV7-2; j_gene: TRBJ2-3
CDR3nt: TGTGCCAGCAGTTATGGGCAAAATTCGGGCCCCGCGCGGCTGAACACTGAAGCTTTCTTT; CDR3aa: CASSYGQNSGPARLNTEAFF; abundance: -; d_gene: -; v_gene: TRBV6-2/TRBV6-3; j_gene: TRBJ1-1
CDR3nt: TGCAGCGTTTCGGACAGGGCAGGCAAAAACATTCAGTACTTC; CDR3aa: CSVSDRAGKNIQYF; abundance: -; d_gene: TRBD1; v_gene: TRBV29-1; j_gene: TRBJ2-4
CDR3nt: TGTGCCATCAGCCGTCCAAGGGAGGATCCTTCTGGAAACACCATATATTTT; CDR3aa: CAISRPREDPSGNTIYF; abundance: few; d_gene: -; v_gene: TRBV10-3; j_gene: TRBJ1-3
CDR3nt: TGTGCCAGCAGTGGTAGTAGCCCGGGACAGGGTGTAGGCGAGCAGTACTTC; CDR3aa: CASSGSSPGQGVGEQYF; abundance: few; d_gene: TRBD1; v_gene: TRBV12-3/TRBV12-4; j_gene: TRBJ2-7
CDR3nt: TGTGCCAGCAGCTTAAGAGGACAGAGCCCCTACAATGAGCAGTTCTTC; CDR3aa: CASSLRGQSPYNEQFF; abundance: -; d_gene: -; v_gene: TRBV7-2; j_gene: TRBJ2-1
CDR3nt: TGTGCCAGCAGTTTAGTTGGGGGTGGTGAAGCTTTCTTT; CDR3aa: CASSLVGGGEAFF; abundance: many; d_gene: -; v_gene: TRBV12-3/TRBV12-4; j_gene: TRBJ1-1
CDR3nt: TGCGCCAGCAGCCAAGATTACCGGGCGTCCACAGATACGCAGTATTTT; CDR3aa: CASSQDYRASTDTQYF; abundance: many; d_gene: -; v_gene: TRBV4-3; j_gene: TRBJ2-3
CDR3nt: TGCAGCGTGGGACTATTTACCGGGGAGCTGTTTTTT; CDR3aa: CSVGLFTGELFF; abundance: many; d_gene: TRBD2; v_gene: TRBV29-1; j_gene: TRBJ2-2
CDR3nt: TGTGCCAGTAGACCTGGCGGACAGGGAGCGGGACAGCCCCAGCATTTT; CDR3aa: CASRPGGQGAGQPQHF; abundance: many; d_gene: TRBD1; v_gene: TRBV19; j_gene: TRBJ1-5
CDR3nt: TGTGCCAGCAGCTTAGACGGGACTAGCGGGAAATTCCACAATGAGCAGTTCTTC; CDR3aa: CASSLDGTSGKFHNEQFF; abundance: few; d_gene: TRBD2; v_gene: TRBV7-6; j_gene: TRBJ2-1
CDR3nt: TGTGCCAGCAGCGTACAGGGGAACGAGCAGTACTTC; CDR3aa: CASSVQGNEQYF; abundance: few; d_gene: TRBD1; v_gene: TRBV6-5; j_gene: TRBJ2-7
CDR3nt: TGTGCCAGCCAGGGAGGCAGGGGAAGCAATCAGCCCCAGCATTTT; CDR3aa: CASQGGRGSNQPQHF; abundance: many; d_gene: -; v_gene: TRBV2; j_gene: TRBJ1-5
CDR3nt: TGTGCCAGCAGTTACTCGCCAGGGTTCTCCGTTGACTATGGCTACACCTTC; CDR3aa: CASSYSPGFSVDYGYTF; abundance: -; d_gene: -; v_gene: TRBV6-5; j_gene: TRBJ1-2
CDR3nt: TGTGCCAGCAGCTTAGGGGCCCGGGACAGAACGCAGTATTTT; CDR3aa: CASSLGARDRTQYF; abundance: -; d_gene: TRBD1; v_gene: TRBV11-3; j_gene: TRBJ2-3
CDR3nt: TGTGCCAGCAGCTTAGGGACGGGACGGCGGATTGAAGCTTTCTTT; CDR3aa: CASSLGTGRRIEAFF; abundance: few; d_gene: -; v_gene: TRBV11-2; j_gene: TRBJ1-1
CDR3nt: TGTGCCAGTAGTATGTACCCGACAGCTAGCAATCAGCCCCAGCATTTT; CDR3aa: CASSMYPTASNQPQHF; abundance: few; d_gene: -; v_gene: TRBV19; j_gene: TRBJ1-5
CDR3nt: TGTGCCAGCAGTTCTCAGGGGGGTACAGATACGCAGTATTTT; CDR3aa: CASSSQGGTDTQYF; abundance: -; d_gene: -; v_gene: TRBV2; j_gene: TRBJ2-3
CDR3nt: TGTGCCAGCTCACCCTGGGACGTAGGTAGCTCTGGGGCCAACGTCCTGACTTTC; CDR3aa: CASSPWDVGSSGANVLTF; abundance: few; d_gene: -; v_gene: TRBV18; j_gene: TRBJ2-6
CDR3nt: TGTGCCAGCAGTTTGAAGGGAAACACCATATATTTT; CDR3aa: CASSLKGNTIYF; abundance: few; d_gene: -; v_gene: TRBV12-3/TRBV12-4; j_gene: TRBJ1-3